A selection of T cell receptor beta chains follows, all from one sample in a study of blood T cell repertoires in COVID-19. Sequenced by immunoSEQ multiplex PCR; TCRdb stores in-frame clones only, minus some. The top ten clones hold around 4% of a sample with some 90,000 clones, nearly 90% of them seen once. Specimen: peripheral blood. These TCRs come from a woman of 80 years or more with active or convalescent COVID-19. Each CDR3 is given with its conserved first and last residue. D genes are given only for firm matches.

V gene,J gene,D gene,CDR3 protein
TRBV29-1,TRBJ1-5,.,CSVAHTQGSNQPQHF
TRBV28,TRBJ2-5,TRBD1,CASSSSKGAQETQYF
TRBV24-1,TRBJ2-3,.,CATSDRQGLNTQYF
TRBV29-1,TRBJ2-1,.,CSVGSRIVNEQFF
TRBV30,TRBJ1-5,.,CAWSHAVGGQPQHF
TRBV18,TRBJ2-3,.,CASSPPGGDTQYF
TRBV29-1,TRBJ2-3,TRBD1,CSVEEGTGYSSDTQYF
TRBV19,TRBJ1-2,.,CASRTASNYGYTF
TRBV18,TRBJ2-3,TRBD2,CASSPPLAGDTQYF
TRBV11-2,TRBJ2-1,.,CASSFSSARHEQFF
TRBV7-2,TRBJ2-5,.,CASSLVGGAQYF
TRBV21-1,TRBJ2-3,.,CASSILIAGEPTDTQYF
TRBV7-2,TRBJ2-7,TRBD1,CASSLAGLSGTGGEEEYF
TRBV18,TRBJ2-3,TRBD1,CASSPRDRGTTDTQYF
TRBV27,TRBJ2-5,.,CAVEVLAKSLQETQYF
TRBV27,TRBJ2-7,.,CASSFSAGDRSTYEQYF
TRBV6-5,TRBJ1-3,.,CASIRSNSGNTIYF
TRBV10-3,TRBJ2-3,TRBD2,CATRRLAGGANTDTQYF
TRBV5-1,TRBJ1-2,.,CASSLEGSGSRMGQHTF
TRBV19,TRBJ1-5,.,CASSTRGSYSNQPQHF
TRBV19,TRBJ2-3,TRBD2,CASRGHSGNTDTQYF
TRBV5-5,TRBJ2-4,.,CASSLVWASAVAKNIQYF
TRBV1,TRBJ2-1,.,CTSSQVPPLAGGPIYNEQFF
TRBV5-1,TRBJ2-3,TRBD2,CASSSNLGLAGSTDTQYF
TRBV7-6,TRBJ2-3,.,CASSFVTDTQYF
TRBV6-6,TRBJ1-5,TRBD1,CASSTQGAQPQHF
TRBV27,TRBJ1-4,TRBD1,CASRRQGAVEKLFF
TRBV11-3,TRBJ2-7,TRBD1,CASSPGQGASYEQYF
TRBV2,TRBJ1-2,.,CASPPTGGANYGYTF
TRBV19,TRBJ1-2,.,CASVGGVYGYTF
TRBV28,TRBJ2-2,.,CASRLNTGELFF
TRBV11-2,TRBJ2-1,TRBD2,CASSARLAGEGRNEQFF
TRBV5-1,TRBJ2-3,TRBD2,CASSLLAGGPDTQYF
TRBV4-3,TRBJ2-1,.,CASSRTSYNEQFF
TRBV27,TRBJ1-4,.,CASSFGGGINEKLFF
TRBV7-2,TRBJ1-1,.,CASRSRQSQTEAFF
TRBV27,TRBJ1-2,.,CASSFRGSLGYTF